This TCR beta chain was found in a study of cytomegalovirus exposure and HLA in healthy donors. General study points: Some V segments (TRBV6-2 and TRBV6-3 among them) were excluded as indistinguishable. Accurate predictions that matched the HLA-A and HLA-B alleles of most subjects were reportedly made from TCR beta sequences.

The PCR contained 60 Vbeta and 13 Jbeta primers. Using immunoSEQ multiplex PCR, the repertoire was profiled, and TCRdb retains in-frame clones only, with some absent. Altogether about 130,000 clones are present, 65% to 90% being singletons, with the ten largest covering approximately 2.5%. Remarks on this clone: Its specificity is not known.

CDR1 is MNHEY and CDR2 is SVGAGI in the germline V gene. V lost 1 base to trimming and J lost 10 bases; unmatched junction nucleotides: 8. CDR3 size: 15 residues. Material for sequencing was PBMCs. The chain carries TRBV6-5 and TRBJ1-4, with 8 nucleotides matching TRBD1. The TCR was taken from a man between 45 and 60 years old in good health and CMV-seronegative. The DNA for the CDR3 is TGTGCCAGCAGTTACTATAAAGGACAGGGCGGAAAACTGTTTTTT. Protein sequence: CASSYYKGQGGKLFF.